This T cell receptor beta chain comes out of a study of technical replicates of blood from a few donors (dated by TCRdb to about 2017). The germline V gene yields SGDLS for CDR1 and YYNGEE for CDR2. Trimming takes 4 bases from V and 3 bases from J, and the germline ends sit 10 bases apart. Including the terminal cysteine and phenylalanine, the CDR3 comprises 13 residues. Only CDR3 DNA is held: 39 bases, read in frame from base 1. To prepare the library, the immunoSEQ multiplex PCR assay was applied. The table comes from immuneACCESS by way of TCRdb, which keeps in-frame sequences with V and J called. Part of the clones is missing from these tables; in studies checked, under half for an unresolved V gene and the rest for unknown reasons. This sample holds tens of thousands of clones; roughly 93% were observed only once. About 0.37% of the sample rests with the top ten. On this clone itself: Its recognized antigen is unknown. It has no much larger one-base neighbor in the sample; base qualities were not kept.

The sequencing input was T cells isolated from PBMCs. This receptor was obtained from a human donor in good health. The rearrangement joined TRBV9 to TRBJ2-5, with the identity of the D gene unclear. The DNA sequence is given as TGTGCCAGCAGCCTCACTCCTAAAGAGACCCAGTACTTC. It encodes CASSLTPKETQYF.